The 20 T cell receptor beta chains presented below share a single source sample, sequenced in a study of CXCR3-negative and CXCR3-positive naive CD8 T cells. Study observations and caveats: Higher TRB CDR3 hydrophobicity marked CXCR3-positive naive cells relative to CXCR3-negative naive cells.

TRB cDNA was prepared as libraries by UMI-labeled 5' RACE. TCRdb reanalyzed the 5' RACE reads and collapses them to one entry per CDR3 protein, without DNA. The sample's table shows approximately 100,000 distinct CDR3 sequences. The antigens these receptors bind are not known. Material: naive CXCR3+ CD8+ T cells from blood. Subset: CD45RO-CCR7+CD27+CD95- naive CD8+ T cells expressing CXCR3 (TNR3+). These receptors all stem from a human donor in good health. Some clones in this sample may be carry-over from other donors' samples.

V and J are TRBV11-3 and TRBJ2-3; as DNA is missing, the TRBD1 call by TCRdb cannot be tested. The CDR3 extends over 15 amino acids. From germline, CDR1 is SGHNT and CDR2 YENEEA. Here the CDR3 reads CASSPLDRVADTQYF. Full variable domain (missing parts from reference TRBV11-3 and TRBJ2-3): EAGVVQSPRYKIIEKKQPVAFWCNPISGHNTLYWYLQNLGQGPELLIRYENEEAVDDSQLPKDRFSAERLKGVDSTLKIQPAELGDSAVYLCASSPLDRVADTQYFGPGTRLTVL.

V usage is TRBV19 and J usage is TRBJ2-1. CDR3 length: 14 amino acids. Germline loops: CDR1 LNHDA, CDR2 SQIVND (reference sequence). The chain's CDR3 is CASSMVSSYNEQFF.

The J gene is TRBJ1-4, the V gene TRBV4-1; TCRdb proposes TRBD1, but this gene call is untestable without DNA. This CDR3 is built from 14 residues. Germline V gene lookup returns CDR1 MGHRA and CDR2 YSYEKL. The CDR3 reads CASSQGWGNEKLFF.

The CDR3 reads CAWRTGGIETQYF. V is TRBV30 and J is TRBJ2-5; there is no DNA to check the TCRdb D call of TRBD1. The germline V gene encodes CDR1 GTSNPN and CDR2 SVGIG (reference sequence). The CDR3 runs 13 residues.

The chain links TRBV5-1 to TRBJ2-1; the D call from TCRdb, TRBD2, cannot be confirmed without DNA. The CDR3 sequence is 17 residues long. The germline V gene has CDR1 SGHRS and CDR2 YFSETQ. Here the CDR3 reads CASSSPSGSFSYNEQFF. Supplemented by reference TRBV5-1 and TRBJ2-1, the full variable domain reads KAGVTQTPRYLIKTRGQQVTLSCSPISGHRSVSWYQQTPGQGLQFLFEYFSETQRNKGNFPGRFSGRQFSNSRSEMNVSTLELGDSALYLCASSSPSGSFSYNEQFFGPGTRLTVL.

The CDR3 reads CASSWRGVSDTQYF. The chain couples TRBV5-1 to TRBJ2-3; the D gene TCRdb calls, TRBD1, cannot be checked with no DNA. The CDR3 has 14 residues. The germline CDR1 and CDR2 sequences are SGHRS and YFSETQ.

The rearrangement links TRBV9 to TRBJ2-2; TCRdb reports TRBD1, a call that lacks DNA to check it against. The CDR3 runs to 15 residues. Germline V gene data show CDR1 as SGDLS and CDR2 as YYNGEE. CDR3 amino acids: CASSVVQGNTGELFF.

This chain links TRBV19 with TRBJ2-5; there is no DNA to check the TCRdb D call of TRBD2. The CDR3 extends over 14 amino acids. From germline, CDR1 is LNHDA and CDR2 SQIVND (reference sequence). Here the CDR3 reads CASTEGPKLETQYF.

The chain carries TRBV7-9 and TRBJ2-7; TCRdb indicates TRBD1, and absent DNA this call remains unverified. Germline V gene sequence: CDR1 SEHNR, CDR2 FQNEAQ (reference sequence). The CDR3 is 13 residues long. Here the CDR3 reads CASSPPQAYEQYF. Supplemented by reference TRBV7-9 and TRBJ2-7, the full variable domain reads DTGVSQNPRHKITKRGQNVTFRCDPISEHNRLYWYRQTLGQGPEFLTYFQNEAQLEKSRLLSDRFSAERPKGSFSTLEIQRTEQGDSAMYLCASSPPQAYEQYFGPGTRLTVT.

This rearrangement joins TRBV6-5 to TRBJ1-2; TCRdb's D call of TRBD1 is untestable without DNA. This CDR3 is 14 amino acids long. Germline CDR1 reads MNHEY; CDR2 reads SVGAGI. This chain's CDR3 is CASSYNQQGLGYTF.

The J gene is TRBJ1-2, the V gene TRBV6-5; TCRdb names TRBD1, which stays unverified in the absence of DNA. Germline loops: CDR1 MNHEY, CDR2 SVGAGI. The CDR3 extends over 13 amino acids. CDR3: CASSPRDRAGYTF.

The chain has TRBV5-1 and TRBJ2-7; TCRdb's D call, TRBD1, is unchecked because there is no DNA. Per the germline V gene, CDR1 is SGHRS and CDR2 is YFSETQ. This CDR3 comprises 15 residues. The CDR3 region is CASSQSTGGTYEQYF.

The chain couples TRBV7-3 to TRBJ1-1; lacking DNA, the TRBD1 call made by TCRdb goes unchecked. This CDR3 is built from 14 residues. The germline V gene has CDR1 SGHTA and CDR2 FQGTGA. CDR3 sequence reads: CASSRLGGDTEAFF.

V gene TRBV5-6 combines with J gene TRBJ1-2; the TCRdb call, TRBD1, lacks DNA for checking. Per germline, CDR1 SGHDT and CDR2 YYEEEE. The CDR3 totals 13 residues. CDR3 sequence reads: CASSPRQGYGYTF.

The chain is built from TRBV4-1 and TRBJ2-5. The CDR3 loop spans 15 amino acids. Germline V gives CDR1 MGHRA, CDR2 YSYEKL. The CDR3: CASSQDRGLGETQYF.

V usage is TRBV3-1 and J usage is TRBJ2-7. This CDR3 region has 14 residues. CDR1 is LGHDT, CDR2 YNNKEL, per germline (reference sequence). The CDR3 sequence is CASSQGIGVYEQYF.

The chain links TRBV13 to TRBJ1-1; TCRdb indicates TRBD1, and absent DNA this call remains unverified. The CDR3 consists of 16 residues. Germline CDR1 and CDR2: PRHDT and FYEKMQ (reference sequence). This CDR3 is CASSSRGGQSNTEAFF.

This chain connects TRBV10-2 to TRBJ2-1; there is no DNA to check the TCRdb D call of TRBD2. CDR1 is WSHSY, CDR2 SAAADI, per germline. The CDR3 extends over 13 amino acids. CDR3 sequence reads: CASRNGEYGEQFF.

The genes are TRBV29-1 and TRBJ2-5; TCRdb returns TRBD2, unconfirmable since there is no DNA. CDR3 length: 11 residues. CDR1 is SQVTM and CDR2 is ANQGSEA in the germline V gene. The chain's CDR3 is CSAEEGETQYF.

V and J are TRBV29-1 and TRBJ1-2; the D gene TCRdb calls, TRBD1, cannot be checked with no DNA. Germline V lookup: CDR1 SQVTM, CDR2 ANQGSEA. The CDR3 contains 12 residues. The CDR3 spells CSAPGQGSGYTF.